The 19 T cell receptor beta chains listed next were all sequenced from one sample in a study of CD8 T cells in ankylosing spondylitis. Findings and caveats of the study: A motif in TCR beta, a set of several highly homologous variants, appeared characteristic of ankylosing spondylitis blood.

These receptors have no identified antigens. TCRdb independently ran MiXCR on the 5' RACE reads; one entry per CDR3 protein. Here the sample spans a few hundred thousand distinct CDR3 sequences, more than 9.5% being singletons. The sample consisted of blood, either unsorted or a sorted T cell fraction (not recorded which). These receptors were collected from a male donor with ankylosing spondylitis.

In its sample, this clonotype was seen a few times. The V gene is TRBV30, the J gene TRBJ2-3; 9 nucleotides agree with TRBD2. The length of the CDR3 is 15 residues. The V gene end was trimmed by 0 bases and the J gene end by 3 bases; junction bases not matched to a gene: 4. Germline V gene data show CDR1 as GTSNPN and CDR2 as SVGIG (reference sequence). The CDR3 reads CAWSVSSGRTDTQYF. As DNA, the CDR3 is TGTGCCTGGAGTGTATCCAGCGGGAGGACAGATACGCAGTATTTT. Full variable domain (missing parts from reference TRBV30 and TRBJ2-3): SQTIHQWPATLVQPVGSPLSLECTVEGTSNPNLYWYRQAAGRGLQLLFYSVGIGQISSEVPQNLSASRPQDRQFILSSKKLLLSDSGFYLCAWSVSSGRTDTQYFGPGTRLTVL.

This clonotype was seen at least ten times. The chain recombines TRBV12-3 or TRBV12-4 with TRBJ1-5; no firm D call. The CDR3 spans 14 residues. Trimming left V 3 bases short and J 1 base short, with 7 bases between. CDR3 residues: CASSFAASNQPQHF. The CDR3 DNA follows: TGTGCCAGCAGTTTTGCGGCGAGCAATCAGCCCCAGCATTTT.

In its sample, this clonotype was seen a few times. The chain links TRBV5-1 to TRBJ2-1, with 10 bases aligning to TRBD2. Trimming cost V 4 bases and J 12 bases; bases outside gene matches: 16. Germline loops: CDR1 SGHRS, CDR2 YFSETQ. The CDR3 contains 16 residues. CDR3 in amino acids: CASSPELAGVAWGQFF. CDR3 in DNA: TGCGCCAGCAGCCCCGAGCTAGCGGGAGTAGCTTGGGGGCAGTTCTTC.

V and J are TRBV20-1 and TRBJ2-5; TRBD2 matches at 9 bases. The CDR3 runs to 16 residues. Germline V CDR1 and CDR2: DFQATT, SNEGSKA (reference sequence). V shed 6 bases and J 5 bases; nucleotides not matched to a gene: 16. CDR3 in amino acids: CSAQPAVAGAGETQYF. As DNA, the CDR3 is TGCAGTGCACAACCTGCGGTAGCGGGAGCGGGGGAGACCCAGTACTTC.

The rearrangement links TRBV9 to TRBJ1-2, with TRBD1 as a possible D gene (5 bases). The CDR3 runs 14 residues. V was pared by 0 bases and J by 1 base, with 7 bases between. The germline V gene has CDR1 SGDLS and CDR2 YYNGEE. CDR3 residues: CASSVGDSNYGYTF. DNA of the CDR3: TGTGCCAGCAGCGTAGGAGACAGTAACTATGGCTACACCTTC.

This clonotype has at least ten counts. The chain is built from TRBV10-3 and TRBJ2-3, with 11 bases matching TRBD2. The CDR3 covers 18 residues. V shed 4 bases and J 5 bases; nucleotides not matched to a gene: 14. Germline lookup yields CDR1 ENHRY and CDR2 SYGVKD. CDR3 protein: CAISGGGLAGGPGDTQYF. The CDR3 DNA follows: TGTGCCATCAGTGGAGGTGGGCTAGCGGGAGGCCCGGGAGATACGCAGTATTTT.

This clonotype has just a few counts. V and J are TRBV9 and TRBJ2-1; 7 nucleotides align to TRBD1. The CDR3 is made up of 15 amino acids. The J segment lost 5 bases and the V segment lost 3 bases, leaving 8 bases of the junction unmatched. Germline values: CDR1 SGDLS, CDR2 YYNGEE. In DNA, the CDR3 is TGTGCCAGCAGCGGACCGGGACAGACCAACAATGAGCAGTTCTTC. Protein product: CASSGPGQTNNEQFF. Complete variable domain (other parts from reference TRBV9 and TRBJ2-1): DSGVTQTPKHLITATGQRVTLRCSPRSGDLSVYWYQQSLDQGLQFLIQYYNGEERAKGNILERFSAQQFPDLHSELNLSSLELGDSALYFCASSGPGQTNNEQFFGPGTRLTVL.

Ten or more counts support this clonotype. V is TRBV7-2 and J is TRBJ2-1, with D possibly being TRBD2 (6 bases). The germline V and J ends were trimmed by 1 base and 7 bases, with 17 bases remaining between them. Germline V gene lookup returns CDR1 SGHTA and CDR2 FQGNSA. This CDR3 has 16 residues. The CDR3 region has the DNA TGTGCCAGCAGCTTAGAGAGGGACGGGGGAGTGAATGAGCAGTTCTTC. This sequence encodes CASSLERDGGVNEQFF.

This clonotype was picked up many times. The CDR3 region has the DNA TGTGCCACCGAGATGAGGAGGGGGGGGTACACCGGGGAGCTGTTTTTT. Amino acids: CATEMRRGGYTGELFF. The chain combines TRBV11-2 with TRBJ2-2; perhaps TRBD2 as D (7 bases). This CDR3 has 16 amino acids. V dropped 10 bases and J dropped 3 bases, with 21 bases sitting between them. Germline-derived CDR1 and CDR2 are SGHAT and FQNNGV.

This clonotype was counted only a few times. This chain uses TRBV3-1 with TRBJ1-1, with D possibly matching TRBD1 (6 bases). In germline, CDR1 is LGHDT, CDR2 YNNKEL (reference sequence). The V end was cut by 0 bases, the J end by 3 bases, with 11 bases between. The CDR3 totals 15 residues. The CDR3 spells CASSQDLGAYTEAFF. The CDR3 bases are TGTGCCAGCAGCCAAGATCTGGGGGCATACACTGAAGCTTTCTTT.

The chain combines TRBV20-1 with TRBJ2-3; 11 bases line up with TRBD2. Germline values: CDR1 DFQATT, CDR2 SNEGSKA (reference sequence). There are 16 residues in the CDR3. Trimming cost V 0 bases and J 1 base; bases outside gene matches: 3. CDR3 in amino acids: CSARDGTSGRTDTQYF. The CDR3 region has the DNA TGCAGTGCTAGAGATGGGACTAGCGGTCGCACAGATACGCAGTATTTT.

For this clonotype: The CDR3 end shows no conserved phenylalanine or tryptophan, and so a read error is likely. No DNA is shown, since the ends of the CDR3 on it are uncertain; the CDR3 is the one TCRdb lists. This chain connects TRBV29-1 to TRBJ1-2; whether TRBD1, the table's D call, matches the DNA was not checked. Looked up from germline, CDR1 is SQVTM and CDR2 is ANQGSEA. Inclusive of both ends, the CDR3 amounts to 13 amino acids. The CDR3 loop is CSVPGARGYGYTC.

This clonotype was observed many times. This rearrangement joins TRBV5-1 to TRBJ2-5; 9 nucleotides agree with TRBD2. The CDR3 loop spans 16 amino acids. Germline-derived CDR1 and CDR2 are SGHRS and YFSETQ. V was pared by 0 bases and J by 3 bases, with 6 bases of the junction left unmatched. CDR3 bases: TGCGCCAGCAGCTTGGAGGAGCGGGAGGATAAAGAGACCCAGTACTTC. Protein sequence: CASSLEEREDKETQYF.

A few counts support this clonotype. The V call is TRBV14, the J call TRBJ2-1; TRBD2 aligns across 12 bases. This CDR3 is built from 18 residues. The V and J ends lost 1 base and 0 bases, in that order; junction bases with no gene match: 4. CDR1 and CDR2 (germline): SGHDN, FVKESK. The CDR3: CASSQVTSGSYSYNEQFF. DNA for the CDR3: TGTGCCAGCAGCCAAGTGACTAGCGGGAGTTACTCCTACAATGAGCAGTTCTTC.

The chain recombines TRBV7-9 with TRBJ1-2; 9 positions match TRBD1. J lost 6 bases, V lost 6 bases, and 11 bases had no gene match. CDR1 SEHNR and CDR2 FQNEAQ come from the germline V gene (reference sequence). This CDR3 is 15 amino acids long. The CDR3 DNA is TGTGCCAGCAGTAATGGGACAGGGCGACTACATGGCTACACCTTC. Its protein product is CASSNGTGRLHGYTF.

The genes are TRBV11-2 and TRBJ2-4; TRBD2 matches at 11 bases. The junction had 9 bases not matched to a gene; V was cut back by 5 bases and J by 6 bases. The CDR3 loop spans 16 amino acids. Germline V gives CDR1 SGHAT, CDR2 FQNNGV. The CDR3 DNA sequence: TGTGCCAGCAGCCCGCTTAGCGGGAGGGCGGGAAACATTCAGTACTTC. It specifies CASSPLSGRAGNIQYF.

The chain carries TRBV5-6 and TRBJ2-2, with a weak D call TRBD2 (6 bases). V dropped 3 bases and J dropped 4 bases, with 16 bases sitting between them. In germline, CDR1 is SGHDT, CDR2 YYEEEE. CDR3 length: 16 residues. The CDR3 sequence: CASSSGTRGSTGELFF. The CDR3 nucleotides are TGTGCCAGCAGCTCCGGGACTCGGGGGTCCACCGGGGAGCTGTTTTTT.

This clonotype was recorded a few times. The rearrangement links TRBV20-1 to TRBJ2-2; TRBD1 is a possible D gene (7 bases). Germline CDR1 and CDR2: DFQATT and SNEGSKA (reference sequence). This CDR3 is built from 16 residues. V lost 2 bases and J lost 3, with 16 bases in between. This CDR3 is CSARRSGGWYTGELFF. In DNA form, the CDR3 reads TGCAGTGCTAGACGATCAGGGGGGTGGTACACCGGGGAGCTGTTTTTT.

The CDR3 loop reads CSARDPRGGDNEKLFF. The CDR3 DNA is TGCAGTGCTAGAGATCCGCGTGGGGGCGATAATGAAAAACTGTTTTTT. V gene TRBV20-1 combines with J gene TRBJ1-4, with D possibly TRBD1 on 6 matching bases. The CDR3 is 16 residues long. Germline V gene lookup returns CDR1 DFQATT and CDR2 SNEGSKA (reference sequence). V lost 0 bases to trimming and J lost 4 bases, with 15 bases between them.